Here is one T cell receptor (beta chain) with its context. The target antigen is unknown. RNA transcripts served as the template for amplifying TCR beta CDR3 regions. The TCR CDR3 first-round RT-PCR relied on the HTBI primer set. Each CDR3 protein is one row after TCRdb ran MiXCR on the multiplex PCR reads. In the table there are hundreds of thousands of distinct CDR3 sequences, around 38% of which are singletons. This record comes from a study of T cells in Graves' hyperthyroidism and ophthalmopathy. Study outcomes and limitations: Also found in blood were most expanded thyroid clonotypes above 0.001. Ophthalmopathy, as predicted by the model, came a median approximately 5.9 months after the prediction.

Researchers defined stable Graves' hyperthyroidism as no ophthalmopathy progression within 18 months. PBMCs were derived from around 10 ml fresh peripheral blood. The sequence was collected from a man aged 18 to 35 with Graves' hyperthyroidism. Sequencing was carried out using blood.

The CDR3 loop reads CASSEDYLRGFEAFF. DNA of the CDR3: TGTGCCAGCAGTGAAGACTACCTCAGGGGTTTTGAAGCTTTCTTT. V gene TRBV9 combines with J gene TRBJ1-1; tentatively, D is TRBD1 (6 bases). This CDR3 is 15 amino acids long. Germline V gene data show CDR1 as SGDLS and CDR2 as YYNGEE. With 5 bases removed from V and 7 bases from J, the gap between germline ends came to 21 bases. The full variable domain, with the rest looked up from reference TRBV9 and TRBJ1-1, is DSGVTQTPKHLITATGQRVTLRCSPRSGDLSVYWYQQSLDQGLQFLIQYYNGEERAKGNILERFSAQQFPDLHSELNLSSLELGDSALYFCASSEDYLRGFEAFFGQGTRLTVV.